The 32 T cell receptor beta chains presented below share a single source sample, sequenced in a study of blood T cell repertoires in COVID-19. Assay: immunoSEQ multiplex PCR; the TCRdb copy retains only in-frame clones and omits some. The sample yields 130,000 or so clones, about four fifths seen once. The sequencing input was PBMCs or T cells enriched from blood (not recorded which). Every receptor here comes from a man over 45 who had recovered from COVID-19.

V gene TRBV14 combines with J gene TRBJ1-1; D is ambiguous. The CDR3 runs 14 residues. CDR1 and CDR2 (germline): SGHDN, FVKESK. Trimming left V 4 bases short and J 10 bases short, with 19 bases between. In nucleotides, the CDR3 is TGTGCCAGCAGCCGGAACATCAGGATTAGTGGAGCTTTCTTT. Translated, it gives CASSRNIRISGAFF.

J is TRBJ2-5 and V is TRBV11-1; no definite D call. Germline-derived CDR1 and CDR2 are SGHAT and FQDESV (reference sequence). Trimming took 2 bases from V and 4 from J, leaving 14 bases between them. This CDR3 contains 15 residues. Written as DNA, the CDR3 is TGTGCCAGCAGCTTAAGGATTGGGCCTTTAGAGACCCAGTACTTC. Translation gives CASSLRIGPLETQYF.

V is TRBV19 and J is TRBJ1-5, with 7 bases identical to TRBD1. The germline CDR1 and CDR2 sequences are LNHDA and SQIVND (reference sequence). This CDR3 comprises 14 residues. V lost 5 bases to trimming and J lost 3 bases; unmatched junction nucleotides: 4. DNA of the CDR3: TGTGCCAGTAGTCTGACAGGGCCCAATCAGCCCCAGCATTTT. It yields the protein CASSLTGPNQPQHF.

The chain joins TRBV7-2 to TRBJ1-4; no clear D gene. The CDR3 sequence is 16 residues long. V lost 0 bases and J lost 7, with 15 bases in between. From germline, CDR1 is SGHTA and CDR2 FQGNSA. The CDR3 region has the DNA TGTGCCAGCAGCTTAGCGAGTGCAGGTCTCGGTGAAAAACTGTTTTTT. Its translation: CASSLASAGLGEKLFF.

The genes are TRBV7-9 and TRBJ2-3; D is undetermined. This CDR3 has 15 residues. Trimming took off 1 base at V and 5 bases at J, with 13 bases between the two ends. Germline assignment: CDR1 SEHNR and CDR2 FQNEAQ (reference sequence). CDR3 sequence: CASSLVIPGLDTQYF. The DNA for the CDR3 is TGTGCCAGCAGCTTAGTGATTCCGGGTTTAGATACGCAGTATTTT.

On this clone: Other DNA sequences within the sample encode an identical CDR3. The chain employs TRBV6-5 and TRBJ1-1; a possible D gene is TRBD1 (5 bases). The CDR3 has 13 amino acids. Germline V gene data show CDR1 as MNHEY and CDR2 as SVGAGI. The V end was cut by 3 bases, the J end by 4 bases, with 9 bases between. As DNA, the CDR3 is TGTGCCAGCAGTTATTCCGGGGGCACTGAAGCTTTCTTT. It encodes CASSYSGGTEAFF.

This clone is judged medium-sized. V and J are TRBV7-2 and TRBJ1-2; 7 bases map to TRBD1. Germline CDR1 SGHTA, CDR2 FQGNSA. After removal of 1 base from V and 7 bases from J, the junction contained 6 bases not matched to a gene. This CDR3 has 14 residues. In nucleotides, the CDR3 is TGTGCCAGCAGCTTAGAGAACAGGGGAGGTGGCTACACCTTC. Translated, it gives CASSLENRGGGYTF.

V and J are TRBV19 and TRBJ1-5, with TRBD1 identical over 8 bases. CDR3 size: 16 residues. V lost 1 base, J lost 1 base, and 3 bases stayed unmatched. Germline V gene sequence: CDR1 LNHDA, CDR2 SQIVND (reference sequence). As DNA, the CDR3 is TGTGCCAGTAGTATAGGGGGACAGGTGAGCAATCAGCCCCAGCATTTT. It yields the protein CASSIGGQVSNQPQHF.

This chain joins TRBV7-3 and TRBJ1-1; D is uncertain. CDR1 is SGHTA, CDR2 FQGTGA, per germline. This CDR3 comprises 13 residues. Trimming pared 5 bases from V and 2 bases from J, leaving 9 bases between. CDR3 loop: CASSAQENTEAFF. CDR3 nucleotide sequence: TGTGCCAGCAGCGCTCAGGAAAACACTGAAGCTTTCTTT. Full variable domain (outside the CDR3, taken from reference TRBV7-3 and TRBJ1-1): GAGVSQTPSNKVTEKGKYVELRCDPISGHTALYWYRQSLGQGPEFLIYFQGTGAADDSGLPNDRFFAVRPEGSVSTLKIQRTERGDSAVYLCASSAQENTEAFFGQGTRLTVV.

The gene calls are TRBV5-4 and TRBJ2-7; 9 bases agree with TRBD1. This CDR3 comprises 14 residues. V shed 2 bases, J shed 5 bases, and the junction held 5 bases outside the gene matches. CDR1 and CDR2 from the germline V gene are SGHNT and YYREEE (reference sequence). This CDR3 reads CASSFRDRVNEQYF. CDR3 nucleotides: TGTGCCAGCAGCTTCCGGGACAGGGTCAACGAGCAGTACTTC. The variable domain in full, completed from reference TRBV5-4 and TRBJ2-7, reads ETGVTQSPTHLIKTRGQQVTLRCSSQSGHNTVSWYQQALGQGPQFIFQYYREEENGRGNFPPRFSGLQFPNYSSELNVNALELDDSALYLCASSFRDRVNEQYFGPGTRLTVT.

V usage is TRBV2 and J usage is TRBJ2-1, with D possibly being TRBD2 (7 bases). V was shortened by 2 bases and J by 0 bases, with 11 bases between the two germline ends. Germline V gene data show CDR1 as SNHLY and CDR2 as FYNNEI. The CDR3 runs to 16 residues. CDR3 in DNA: TGTGCCAGCAGTGAAACTCGGGGGGCCTCCTACAATGAGCAGTTCTTC. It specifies CASSETRGASYNEQFF. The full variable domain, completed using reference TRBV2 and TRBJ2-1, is EPEVTQTPSHQVTQMGQEVILRCVPISNHLYFYWYRQILGQKVEFLVSFYNNEISEKSEIFDDQFSVERPDGSNFTLKIRSTKLEDSAMYFCASSETRGASYNEQFFGPGTRLTVL.

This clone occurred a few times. CDR3: CASTEASSYNSPLHF. The CDR3 nucleotides are TGTGCCAGTACGGAGGCGAGCTCCTATAATTCACCCCTCCACTTT. The J gene is TRBJ1-6, the V gene TRBV19; D remains ambiguous. Trimming took 7 bases from V and 0 from J, leaving 10 bases between them. Germline CDR1 LNHDA, CDR2 SQIVND (reference sequence). The CDR3 extends over 15 amino acids.

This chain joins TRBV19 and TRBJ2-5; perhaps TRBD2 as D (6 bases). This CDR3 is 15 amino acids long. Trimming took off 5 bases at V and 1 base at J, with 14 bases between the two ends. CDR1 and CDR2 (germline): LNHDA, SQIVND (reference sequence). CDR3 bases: TGTGCCAGTAGTGGCTCAGGGACTGGCCAAGAGACCCAGTACTTC. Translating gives CASSGSGTGQETQYF.

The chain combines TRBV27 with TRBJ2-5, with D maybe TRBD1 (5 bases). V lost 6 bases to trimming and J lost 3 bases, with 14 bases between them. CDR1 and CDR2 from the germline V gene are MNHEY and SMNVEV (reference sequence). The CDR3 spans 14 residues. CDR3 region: CASSPAGIKETQYF. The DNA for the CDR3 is TGTGCCAGCAGCCCTGCAGGGATTAAAGAGACCCAGTACTTC.

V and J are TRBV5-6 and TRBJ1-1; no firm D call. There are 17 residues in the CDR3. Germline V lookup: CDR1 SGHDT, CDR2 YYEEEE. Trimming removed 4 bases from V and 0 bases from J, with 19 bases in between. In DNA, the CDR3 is TGTGCCAGCAGCACTAGAAAAGGGCCAGAAATGAACACTGAAGCTTTCTTT. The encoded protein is CASSTRKGPEMNTEAFF.

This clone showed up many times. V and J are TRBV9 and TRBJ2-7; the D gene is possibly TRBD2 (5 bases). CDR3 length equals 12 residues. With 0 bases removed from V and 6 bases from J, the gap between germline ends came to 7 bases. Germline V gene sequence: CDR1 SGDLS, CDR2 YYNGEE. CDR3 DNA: TGTGCCAGCAGCGTAGCTGAGGGCGAGCAGTACTTC. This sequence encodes CASSVAEGEQYF.

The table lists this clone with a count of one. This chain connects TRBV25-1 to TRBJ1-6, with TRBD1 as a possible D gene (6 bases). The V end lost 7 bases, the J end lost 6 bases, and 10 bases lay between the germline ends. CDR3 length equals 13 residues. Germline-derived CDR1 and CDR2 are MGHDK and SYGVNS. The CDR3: CASNDRRNSPLHF. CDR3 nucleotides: TGTGCCAGCAACGACAGGCGTAATTCACCCCTCCACTTT.

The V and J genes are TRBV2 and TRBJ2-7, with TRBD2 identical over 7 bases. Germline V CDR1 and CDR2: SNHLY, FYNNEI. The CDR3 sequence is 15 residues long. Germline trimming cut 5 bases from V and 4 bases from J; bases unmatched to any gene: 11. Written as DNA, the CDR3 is TGTGCCAGCAGTAGGCTTGGGGCGGGGGATTACGAGCAGTACTTC. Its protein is CASSRLGAGDYEQYF.

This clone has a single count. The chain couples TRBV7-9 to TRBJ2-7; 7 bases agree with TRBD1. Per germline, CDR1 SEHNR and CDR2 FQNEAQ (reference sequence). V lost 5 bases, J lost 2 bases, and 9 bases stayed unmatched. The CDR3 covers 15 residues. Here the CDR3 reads CASSPRQGNTYEQYF. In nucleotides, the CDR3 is TGTGCCAGCAGCCCCCGACAGGGAAACACCTACGAGCAGTACTTC.

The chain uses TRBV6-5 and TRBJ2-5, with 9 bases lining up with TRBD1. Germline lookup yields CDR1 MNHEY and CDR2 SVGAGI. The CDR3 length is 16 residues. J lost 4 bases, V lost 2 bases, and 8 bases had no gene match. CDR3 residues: CASSYTRTGAGETQYF. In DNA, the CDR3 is TGTGCCAGCAGTTACACCCGGACAGGGGCCGGAGAGACCCAGTACTTC.

CDR3 coding DNA: TGCGCCAGCAGCACCGGGACTTCTGGAAACACCATATATTTT. Protein: CASSTGTSGNTIYF. The chain uses TRBV5-1 and TRBJ1-3, with a tentative D call TRBD1 (5 bases). Germline V gives CDR1 SGHRS, CDR2 YFSETQ. V shed 4 bases and J shed 1 base, with 9 bases lying between them. The CDR3 spans 14 residues.

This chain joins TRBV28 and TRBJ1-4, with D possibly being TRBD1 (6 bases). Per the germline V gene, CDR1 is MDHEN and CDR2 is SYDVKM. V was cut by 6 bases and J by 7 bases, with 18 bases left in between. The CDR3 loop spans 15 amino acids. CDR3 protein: CASRTPRGRVEKLFF. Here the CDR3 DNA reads TGTGCCAGCAGGACGCCGCGGGGGCGCGTTGAAAAACTGTTTTTT.

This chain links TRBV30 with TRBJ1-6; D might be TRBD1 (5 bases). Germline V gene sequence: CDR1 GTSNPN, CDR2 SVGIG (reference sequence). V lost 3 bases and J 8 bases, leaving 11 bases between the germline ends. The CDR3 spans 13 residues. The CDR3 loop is CAWRRREDSPLHF. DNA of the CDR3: TGTGCCTGGAGACGCAGGGAGGATTCACCCCTCCACTTT.

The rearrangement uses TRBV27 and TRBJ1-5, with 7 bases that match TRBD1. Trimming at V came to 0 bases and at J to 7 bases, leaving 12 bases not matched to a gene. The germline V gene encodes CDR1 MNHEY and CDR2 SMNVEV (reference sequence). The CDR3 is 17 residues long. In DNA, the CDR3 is TGTGCCAGCAGTTTATCATCAGCTACAGGGGCTCGGCAGCCCCAGCATTTT. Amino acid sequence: CASSLSSATGARQPQHF.

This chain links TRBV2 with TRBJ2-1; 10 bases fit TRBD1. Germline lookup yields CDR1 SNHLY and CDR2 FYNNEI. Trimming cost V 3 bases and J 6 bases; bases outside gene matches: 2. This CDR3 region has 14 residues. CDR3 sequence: CASSEGQGINEQFF. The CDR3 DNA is TGTGCCAGCAGTGAGGGACAGGGGATCAATGAGCAGTTCTTC.

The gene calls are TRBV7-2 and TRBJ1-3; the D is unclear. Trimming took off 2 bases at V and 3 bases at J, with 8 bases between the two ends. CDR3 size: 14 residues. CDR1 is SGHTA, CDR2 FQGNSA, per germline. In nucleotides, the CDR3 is TGTGCCAGCAGCTTAATAGCTATTGGAAACACCATATATTTT. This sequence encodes CASSLIAIGNTIYF.

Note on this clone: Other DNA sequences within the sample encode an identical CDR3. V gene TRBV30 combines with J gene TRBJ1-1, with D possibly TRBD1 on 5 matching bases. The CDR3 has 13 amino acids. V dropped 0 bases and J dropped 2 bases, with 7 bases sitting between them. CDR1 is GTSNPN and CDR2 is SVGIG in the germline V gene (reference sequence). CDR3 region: CAWSVGGNTEAFF. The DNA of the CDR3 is TGTGCCTGGAGTGTCGGGGGAAACACTGAAGCTTTCTTT.

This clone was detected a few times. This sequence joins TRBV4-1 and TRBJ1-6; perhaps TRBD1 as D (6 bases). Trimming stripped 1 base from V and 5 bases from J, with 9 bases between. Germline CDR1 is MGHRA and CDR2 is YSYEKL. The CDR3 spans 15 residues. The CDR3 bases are TGCGCCAGCAGCCAAGTACAGGGAAATAATTCACCCCTCCACTTT. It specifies CASSQVQGNNSPLHF.

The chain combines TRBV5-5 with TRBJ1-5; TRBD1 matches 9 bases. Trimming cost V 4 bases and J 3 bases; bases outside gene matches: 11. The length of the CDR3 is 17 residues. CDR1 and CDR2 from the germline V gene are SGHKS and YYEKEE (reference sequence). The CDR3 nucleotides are TGTGCCAGCAGCGGGACAGGGAAAAATATGAACAATCAGCCCCAGCATTTT. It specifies CASSGTGKNMNNQPQHF.

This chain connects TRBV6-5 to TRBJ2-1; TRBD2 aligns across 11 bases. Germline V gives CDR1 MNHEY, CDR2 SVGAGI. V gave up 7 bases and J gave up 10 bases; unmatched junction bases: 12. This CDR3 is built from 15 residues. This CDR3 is CASTSGTSGPREQFF. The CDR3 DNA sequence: TGTGCCAGCACTTCCGGGACTAGCGGCCCGCGGGAGCAGTTCTTC.

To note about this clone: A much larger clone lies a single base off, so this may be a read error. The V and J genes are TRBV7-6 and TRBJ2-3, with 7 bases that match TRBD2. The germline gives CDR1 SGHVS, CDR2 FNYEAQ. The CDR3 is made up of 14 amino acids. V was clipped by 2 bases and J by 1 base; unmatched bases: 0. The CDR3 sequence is CASSLLAGTDTQYF. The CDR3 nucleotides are TGTGCCAGCAGCTTACTAGCGGGCACAGATACGCAGTATTTT. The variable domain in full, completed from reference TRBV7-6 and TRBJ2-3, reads GAGVSQSPRYKVTKRGQDVALRCDPISGHVSLYWYRQALGQGPEFLTYFNYEAQQDKSGLPNDRFSAERPEGSISTLTIQRTEQRDSAMYRCASSLLAGTDTQYFGPGTRLTVL.

CDR3 amino acids: CASSPFDRLNYGYTF. The CDR3 DNA reads as TGTGCCAGTAGCCCCTTCGACAGGCTAAACTATGGCTACACCTTC. This rearrangement joins TRBV19 to TRBJ1-2; D perhaps matches TRBD1 (6 bases). The V and J ends lost 6 bases and 2 bases respectively, with 16 bases between them. The germline gives CDR1 LNHDA, CDR2 SQIVND (reference sequence). The CDR3 sequence is 15 residues long. The entire variable domain, with the rest obtained from reference TRBV19 and TRBJ1-2, is as follows: DGGITQSPKYLFRKEGQNVTLSCEQNLNHDAMYWYRQDPGQGLRLIYYSQIVNDFQKGDIAEGYSVSREKKESFPLTVTSAQKNPTAFYLCASSPFDRLNYGYTFGSGTRLTVV.